This paragraph reports one T cell receptor (beta chain). The antigen is not known. This sample is part of a study of T cell responses to AZD1222 COVID-19 vaccine. Study results and limitations: Females made up more of the donors, who were largely white British, and clonal diversity may have come out too low. Vaccine-associated CD4 TCRs ranged over spike, dominating at 160-218 and 743-854.

Germline loops: CDR1 LGHNA, CDR2 YSLEER. Trimming removed 1 base at V and 1 base at J, with 12 bases between. The CDR3 is made up of 16 amino acids. Assay: immunoSEQ multiplex PCR; the TCRdb copy retains only in-frame clones and omits some. Of 150,000 to 200,000 clones in the sample, 92% were seen once. This chain uses TRBV4-3 with TRBJ2-3; D is possibly TRBD2 (7 bases). This TCR was sampled from an adult who received the AZD1222 COVID-19 vaccine. The starting material was peripheral blood, obtained 28 days after the second AZD1222 dose. The DNA for the CDR3 is TGCGCCAGCAGCCAAGGGGAGGGGGGCGGCACAGATACGCAGTATTTT. Translated: CASSQGEGGGTDTQYF.